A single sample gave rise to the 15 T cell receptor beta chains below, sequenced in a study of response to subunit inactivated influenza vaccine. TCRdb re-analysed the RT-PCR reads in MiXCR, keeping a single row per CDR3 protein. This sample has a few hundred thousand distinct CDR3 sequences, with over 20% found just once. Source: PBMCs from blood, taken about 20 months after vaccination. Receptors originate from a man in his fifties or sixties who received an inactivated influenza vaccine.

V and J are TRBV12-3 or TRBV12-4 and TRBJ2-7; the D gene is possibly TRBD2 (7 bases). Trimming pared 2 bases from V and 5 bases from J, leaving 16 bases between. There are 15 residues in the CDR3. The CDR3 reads CASSLRGGSMNEQYF. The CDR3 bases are TGTGCCAGCAGTTTAAGGGGGGGGAGTATGAACGAGCAGTACTTC.

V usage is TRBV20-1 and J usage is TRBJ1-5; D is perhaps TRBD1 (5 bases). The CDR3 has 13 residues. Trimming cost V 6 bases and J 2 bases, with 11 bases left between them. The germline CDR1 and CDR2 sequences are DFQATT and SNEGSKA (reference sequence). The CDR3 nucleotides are TGCAGTGCAACGTTGGGGGGCAATCAGCCCCAGCATTTT. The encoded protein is CSATLGGNQPQHF.

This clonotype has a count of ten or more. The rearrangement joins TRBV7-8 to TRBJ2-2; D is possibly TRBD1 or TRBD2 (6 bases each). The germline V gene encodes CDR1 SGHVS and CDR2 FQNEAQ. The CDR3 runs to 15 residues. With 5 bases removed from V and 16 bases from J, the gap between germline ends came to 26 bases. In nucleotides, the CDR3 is TGTGCCAGCAGCCTAGAACCGGGCAGGCCCGAGGGGGGGTTTTTT. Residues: CASSLEPGRPEGGFF.

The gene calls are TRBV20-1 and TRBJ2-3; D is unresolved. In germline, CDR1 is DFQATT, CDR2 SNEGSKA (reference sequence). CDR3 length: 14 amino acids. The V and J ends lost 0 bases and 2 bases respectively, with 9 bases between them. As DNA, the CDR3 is TGCAGTGCTAGAGATCCGGTGGTCACAGATACGCAGTATTTT. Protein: CSARDPVVTDTQYF.

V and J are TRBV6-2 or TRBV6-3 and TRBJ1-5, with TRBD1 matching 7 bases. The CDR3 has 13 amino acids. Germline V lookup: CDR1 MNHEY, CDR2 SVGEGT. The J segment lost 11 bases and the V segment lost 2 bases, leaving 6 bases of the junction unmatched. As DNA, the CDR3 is TGTGCCAGCAGTTACCTGGGACAGCCGTCCCAGCATTTT. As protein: CASSYLGQPSQHF.

The CDR3 region is CASSASSGATDTQYF. In nucleotides, the CDR3 is TGTGCCAGCAGCGCATCTAGCGGGGCCACAGATACGCAGTATTTT. The rearrangement joins TRBV7-9 to TRBJ2-3; 9 positions match TRBD2. The CDR3 sequence is 15 residues long. Germline assignment: CDR1 SEHNR and CDR2 FQNEAQ (reference sequence). J was trimmed by 2 bases and V by 5 bases; bases with no gene match: 5.

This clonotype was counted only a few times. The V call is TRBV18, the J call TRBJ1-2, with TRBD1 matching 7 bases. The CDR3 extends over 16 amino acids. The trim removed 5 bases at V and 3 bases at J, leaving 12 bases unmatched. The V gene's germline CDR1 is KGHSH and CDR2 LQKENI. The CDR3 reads CASSSKRDSHYYGYTF. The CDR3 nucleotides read TGTGCCAGCTCATCAAAACGGGACAGCCACTACTATGGCTACACCTTC.

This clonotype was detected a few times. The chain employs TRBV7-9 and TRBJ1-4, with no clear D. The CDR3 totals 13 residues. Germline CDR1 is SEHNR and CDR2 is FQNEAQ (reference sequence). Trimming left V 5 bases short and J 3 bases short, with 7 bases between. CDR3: CASSPRANEKLFF. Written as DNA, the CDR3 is TGTGCCAGCAGCCCCCGGGCTAATGAAAAACTGTTTTTT.

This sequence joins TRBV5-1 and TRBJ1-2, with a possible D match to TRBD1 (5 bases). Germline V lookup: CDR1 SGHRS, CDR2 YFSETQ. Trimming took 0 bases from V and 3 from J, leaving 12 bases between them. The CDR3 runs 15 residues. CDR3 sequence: CASSLDVRGDYGYTF. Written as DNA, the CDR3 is TGCGCCAGCAGCTTGGACGTGAGGGGCGACTATGGCTACACCTTC.

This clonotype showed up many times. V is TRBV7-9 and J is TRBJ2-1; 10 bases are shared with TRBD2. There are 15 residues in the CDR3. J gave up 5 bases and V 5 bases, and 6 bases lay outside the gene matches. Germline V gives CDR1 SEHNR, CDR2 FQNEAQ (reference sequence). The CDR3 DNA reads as TGTGCCAGCAGCCCTCCTAGCGGGAGCGACAATGAGCAGTTCTTC. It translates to CASSPPSGSDNEQFF. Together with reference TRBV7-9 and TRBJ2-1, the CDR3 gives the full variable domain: DTGVSQNPRHKITKRGQNVTFRCDPISEHNRLYWYRQTLGQGPEFLTYFQNEAQLEKSRLLSDRFSAERPKGSFSTLEIQRTEQGDSAMYLCASSPPSGSDNEQFFGPGTRLTVL.

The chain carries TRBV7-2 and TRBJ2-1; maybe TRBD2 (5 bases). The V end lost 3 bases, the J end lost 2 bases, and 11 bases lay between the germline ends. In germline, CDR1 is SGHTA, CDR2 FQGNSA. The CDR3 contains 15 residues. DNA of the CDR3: TGTGCCAGCAGCTTGGTTAGCGATCCCTACAATGAGCAGTTCTTC. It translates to CASSLVSDPYNEQFF.

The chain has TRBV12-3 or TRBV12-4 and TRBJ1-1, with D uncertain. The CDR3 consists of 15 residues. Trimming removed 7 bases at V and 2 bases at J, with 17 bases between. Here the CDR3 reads CASKSGRRPNTEAFF. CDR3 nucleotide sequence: TGTGCCAGCAAATCGGGGAGAAGACCTAACACTGAAGCTTTCTTT.

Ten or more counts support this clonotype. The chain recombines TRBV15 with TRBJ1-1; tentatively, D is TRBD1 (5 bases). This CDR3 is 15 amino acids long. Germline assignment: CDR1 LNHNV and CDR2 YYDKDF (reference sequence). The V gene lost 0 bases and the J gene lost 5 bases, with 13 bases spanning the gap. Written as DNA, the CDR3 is TGTGCCACCAGCAGAGATAGTGCGGGGCTGACTGAAGCTTTCTTT. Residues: CATSRDSAGLTEAFF.

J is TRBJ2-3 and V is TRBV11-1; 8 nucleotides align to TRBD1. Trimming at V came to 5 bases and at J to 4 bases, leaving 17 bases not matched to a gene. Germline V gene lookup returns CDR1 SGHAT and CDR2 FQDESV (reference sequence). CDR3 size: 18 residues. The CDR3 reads CASSGSPGQVVGADTQYF. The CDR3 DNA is TGTGCCAGCAGCGGATCGCCGGGACAGGTAGTTGGAGCAGATACGCAGTATTTT.

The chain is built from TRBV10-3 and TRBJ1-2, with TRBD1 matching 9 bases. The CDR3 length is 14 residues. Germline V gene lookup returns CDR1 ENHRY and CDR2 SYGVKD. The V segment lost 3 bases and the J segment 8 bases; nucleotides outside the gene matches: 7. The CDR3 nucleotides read TGTGCCATCAGTGATGACGGGACAGGGAAAGGCTACACCTTC. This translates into CAISDDGTGKGYTF.